The 18 T cell receptor beta chains below all came from one sample that was sequenced in a study of blood T cell repertoires in COVID-19. TCRdb's table, derived via immunoSEQ multiplex PCR, lists solely in-frame clones and lacks some. Of tens of thousands of clones in the sample, 70% to 85% were seen once. Sequenced: peripheral blood. The receptors come from a human donor in a cohort sampled during active COVID-19.

J is TRBJ1-2 and V is TRBV25-1; 7 nucleotides line up with TRBD1. Losses at the gene ends were 2 bases for V and 5 bases for J; bases not matched to a gene: 5. CDR3 size: 14 residues. Germline V gene lookup returns CDR1 MGHDK and CDR2 SYGVNS. The CDR3 DNA sequence: TGTGCCAGCAGTGAAAGGGGGCTAGGGTATGGCTACACCTTC. Translating gives CASSERGLGYGYTF.

The chain recombines TRBV30 with TRBJ1-5; maybe TRBD1 (6 bases). Deletions cut 2 bases from V and 6 bases from J, with 14 bases between. The CDR3 contains 14 residues. Germline V gene sequence: CDR1 GTSNPN, CDR2 SVGIG (reference sequence). The CDR3 bases are TGTGCCTGGAGTATGGGGGGGCGCGGTCAGCCCCAGCATTTT. Its translation is CAWSMGGRGQPQHF.

V gene TRBV14 combines with J gene TRBJ1-4, with 9 bases that match TRBD1. The length of the CDR3 is 15 residues. V gave up 4 bases and J gave up 8 bases; unmatched junction bases: 8. Germline V gene data show CDR1 as SGHDN and CDR2 as FVKESK. The CDR3 nucleotides are TGTGCCAGCAGCCGAAACAGGGGGCCGGGAGAAAAACTGTTTTTT. This sequence encodes CASSRNRGPGEKLFF. Together with reference TRBV14 and TRBJ1-4, the CDR3 gives the full variable domain: EAGVTQFPSHSVIEKGQTVTLRCDPISGHDNLYWYRRVMGKEIKFLLHFVKESKQDESGMPNNRFLAERTGGTYSTLKVQPAELEDSGVYFCASSRNRGPGEKLFFGSGTQLSVL.

The rearrangement uses TRBV27 and TRBJ1-3, with a tentative D call TRBD1 (5 bases). The V end lost 2 bases, the J end lost 0 bases, and 8 bases lay between the germline ends. Germline lookup yields CDR1 MNHEY and CDR2 SMNVEV (reference sequence). The CDR3 contains 15 residues. The CDR3 sequence is CASSLTGSSGNTIYF. In nucleotides, the CDR3 is TGTGCCAGCAGTTTAACAGGTAGCTCTGGAAACACCATATATTTT.

This clone came up once. The gene calls are TRBV27 and TRBJ2-7; D perhaps matches TRBD1 (6 bases). Germline assignment: CDR1 MNHEY and CDR2 SMNVEV (reference sequence). Between the trimmed V and J ends, which lost 2 bases and 2 bases, there was a span of 22 bases. CDR3 length: 18 amino acids. In DNA form, the CDR3 reads TGTGCCAGCAGTTTAAAGCCCCCCCTCCTAGGGGGTGCCTACGAGCAGTACTTC. It codes for CASSLKPPLLGGAYEQYF.

The chain has TRBV5-1 and TRBJ2-3; a weak D match, TRBD1 (6 bases). The V gene's germline CDR1 is SGHRS and CDR2 YFSETQ. Trimming pared 5 bases from V and 0 bases from J, leaving 10 bases between. The CDR3 runs to 14 residues. The CDR3 sequence is CASRQGDSTDTQYF. CDR3 coding DNA: TGCGCCAGCAGACAGGGAGATAGCACAGATACGCAGTATTTT.

The chain links TRBV6-8 to TRBJ1-6; 8 positions agree with TRBD1. With V trimmed by 6 bases and J by 5 bases, 21 bases remained unmatched. This CDR3 is 20 amino acids long. Germline V gives CDR1 MNHGY, CDR2 SAAAGT. DNA for the CDR3: TGTGCCAGCAGCCACACCCACCTATGGACAGGGAGGATGAATAATTCACCCCTCCACTTT. This encodes CASSHTHLWTGRMNNSPLHF.

J is TRBJ1-2 and V is TRBV10-3; D gene unclear. From germline, CDR1 is ENHRY and CDR2 SYGVKD. Trimming pared 2 bases from V and 8 bases from J, leaving 12 bases between. The CDR3 consists of 13 residues. Here the CDR3 DNA reads TGTGCCATCAGTGAGAGGGCGGAGGGAGGCTACACCTTC. As protein: CAISERAEGGYTF.

The chain combines TRBV28 with TRBJ2-1; the D gene is possibly TRBD2 (6 bases). V lost 5 bases to trimming and J lost 1 base, with 12 bases between them. In germline, CDR1 is MDHEN, CDR2 SYDVKM. This CDR3 has 15 residues. CDR3 in amino acids: CASSGRKGSYNEQFF. The CDR3 coding sequence is TGTGCCAGCAGTGGGAGGAAGGGATCCTACAATGAGCAGTTCTTC.

The chain uses TRBV4-1 and TRBJ1-6, with no clear D. The germline V gene has CDR1 MGHRA and CDR2 YSYEKL. V was clipped by 4 bases and J by 10 bases, with 17 bases between them. The CDR3 spans 15 residues. In DNA form, the CDR3 reads TGCGCCAGCAGCCGAAAGCAGGAGGTGGGCTCACCCCTCCACTTT. Protein product: CASSRKQEVGSPLHF.

The rearrangement links TRBV7-3 to TRBJ2-1; 7 bases map to TRBD2. The CDR3 spans 16 residues. Germline V CDR1 and CDR2: SGHTA, FQGTGA. With 5 bases clipped from V and 0 bases from J, the junction kept 7 bases outside the gene matches. CDR3 sequence (DNA): TGTGCCAGCAGCGGTCAACCTAGCGGCTCCTACAATGAGCAGTTCTTC. The encoded protein is CASSGQPSGSYNEQFF.

The chain employs TRBV11-2 and TRBJ2-7; tentative D call: TRBD2 (6 bases). V gave up 8 bases and J gave up 7 bases, with 21 bases separating them. The CDR3 is 14 residues long. CDR1 SGHAT and CDR2 FQNNGV come from the germline V gene. The CDR3 reads CASLGGKLSGEQYF. CDR3 bases: TGTGCCAGCCTAGGAGGGAAACTTTCTGGGGAGCAGTACTTC. Full variable domain (rest looked up from reference TRBV11-2 and TRBJ2-7): EAGVAQSPRYKIIEKRQSVAFWCNPISGHATLYWYQQILGQGPKLLIQFQNNGVVDDSQLPKDRFSAERLKGVDSTLKIQPAKLEDSAVYLCASLGGKLSGEQYFGPGTRLTVT.

The chain is built from TRBV6-2 or TRBV6-3 and TRBJ2-7; 7 positions match TRBD2. The ends lost 3 bases at V and 3 bases at J; junction bases unmatched: 5. Germline V CDR1 and CDR2: MNHEY, SVGEGT. The CDR3 loop spans 14 amino acids. CDR3 sequence: CASSYSGGGYEQYF. For the CDR3, the DNA is TGTGCCAGCAGTTATAGTGGCGGGGGCTACGAGCAGTACTTC.

The rearrangement uses TRBV6-5 and TRBJ1-5, with TRBD1 identical over 9 bases. The germline CDR1 and CDR2 sequences are MNHEY and SVGAGI. V trimming: 5 bases; J trimming: 5 bases; junction bases outside the gene matches: 7. The CDR3 loop spans 15 amino acids. The CDR3 spells CASSSGTGLYQPQHF. The CDR3 nucleotides are TGTGCCAGCAGTAGCGGGACAGGGTTGTATCAGCCCCAGCATTTT.

This clone showed up just once. The chain joins TRBV19 to TRBJ2-7; 11 bases line up with TRBD2. Germline V gene lookup returns CDR1 LNHDA and CDR2 SQIVND (reference sequence). There are 14 residues in the CDR3. V dropped 4 bases and J dropped 5; count of bases not matched to a gene: 4. The chain's CDR3 is CASSTLAGDNEQYF. The DNA of the CDR3 is TGTGCCAGTAGTACACTAGCGGGAGACAACGAGCAGTACTTC.

The rearrangement links TRBV30 to TRBJ1-1; D not certain. Trimming took 5 bases from V and 0 from J, leaving 10 bases between them. In germline, CDR1 is GTSNPN, CDR2 SVGIG (reference sequence). This CDR3 comprises 13 residues. The CDR3 DNA reads as TGTGCCTGGGTACGGGGAATGAACACTGAAGCTTTCTTT. This translates into CAWVRGMNTEAFF.

This chain links TRBV18 with TRBJ2-7; D unresolved. Trimming shortened V by 3 bases and J by 0 bases, and 12 bases separated the two germline ends. The CDR3 spans 15 residues. Germline CDR1 KGHSH, CDR2 LQKENI. The CDR3 nucleotides are TGTGCCAGCTCACCGCTCCCGGCTAGCTCCTACGAGCAGTACTTC. This codes for CASSPLPASSYEQYF.

This clone came up once. The gene calls are TRBV2 and TRBJ1-2; perhaps TRBD1 as D (5 bases). The CDR3 is 13 amino acids. Germline V CDR1 and CDR2: SNHLY, FYNNEI. The V end lost 7 bases, the J end lost 7 bases, and 16 bases lay between the germline ends. DNA of the CDR3: TGTGCCAGCACGCCGGGAGGGGCGGGTGGCTACACCTTC. Translating gives CASTPGGAGGYTF. The entire variable domain, with the rest obtained from reference TRBV2 and TRBJ1-2, is as follows: EPEVTQTPSHQVTQMGQEVILRCVPISNHLYFYWYRQILGQKVEFLVSFYNNEISEKSEIFDDQFSVERPDGSNFTLKIRSTKLEDSAMYFCASTPGGAGGYTFGSGTRLTVV.